This TCR beta chain came from a study of blood T cell repertoires in COVID-19. About the study: T cells, B-cell-depleted T cells, or PBMCs supplied cDNA or gDNA.

Sequencing used immunoSEQ multiplex PCR; TCRdb keeps in-frame clones, though not all of them. The sample comprises fewer than 350,000 clones, about 85% of which are singletons, and 2.5% to 3% rests with the top ten. CDR1 SGDLS and CDR2 YYNGEE come from the germline V gene. V lost 1 base, J lost 5 bases, and 7 bases lay in between. This CDR3 comprises 14 residues. The study drew participants aged about 18 to 89 years from some 23 US areas. Among Cohort 3 donors, those recovered had two negative PCRs, clearance, or symptom resolution. The gene calls are TRBV9 and TRBJ1-6; the D is unclear. Sequenced material: PBMCs or T cells enriched from blood (not recorded which). The sequence was obtained from a woman aged 45-65 years who had recovered from COVID-19. CDR3 in amino acids: CASSVSPNNSPLHF. For the CDR3, the DNA is TGTGCCAGCAGCGTATCCCCAAATAATTCACCCCTCCACTTT.